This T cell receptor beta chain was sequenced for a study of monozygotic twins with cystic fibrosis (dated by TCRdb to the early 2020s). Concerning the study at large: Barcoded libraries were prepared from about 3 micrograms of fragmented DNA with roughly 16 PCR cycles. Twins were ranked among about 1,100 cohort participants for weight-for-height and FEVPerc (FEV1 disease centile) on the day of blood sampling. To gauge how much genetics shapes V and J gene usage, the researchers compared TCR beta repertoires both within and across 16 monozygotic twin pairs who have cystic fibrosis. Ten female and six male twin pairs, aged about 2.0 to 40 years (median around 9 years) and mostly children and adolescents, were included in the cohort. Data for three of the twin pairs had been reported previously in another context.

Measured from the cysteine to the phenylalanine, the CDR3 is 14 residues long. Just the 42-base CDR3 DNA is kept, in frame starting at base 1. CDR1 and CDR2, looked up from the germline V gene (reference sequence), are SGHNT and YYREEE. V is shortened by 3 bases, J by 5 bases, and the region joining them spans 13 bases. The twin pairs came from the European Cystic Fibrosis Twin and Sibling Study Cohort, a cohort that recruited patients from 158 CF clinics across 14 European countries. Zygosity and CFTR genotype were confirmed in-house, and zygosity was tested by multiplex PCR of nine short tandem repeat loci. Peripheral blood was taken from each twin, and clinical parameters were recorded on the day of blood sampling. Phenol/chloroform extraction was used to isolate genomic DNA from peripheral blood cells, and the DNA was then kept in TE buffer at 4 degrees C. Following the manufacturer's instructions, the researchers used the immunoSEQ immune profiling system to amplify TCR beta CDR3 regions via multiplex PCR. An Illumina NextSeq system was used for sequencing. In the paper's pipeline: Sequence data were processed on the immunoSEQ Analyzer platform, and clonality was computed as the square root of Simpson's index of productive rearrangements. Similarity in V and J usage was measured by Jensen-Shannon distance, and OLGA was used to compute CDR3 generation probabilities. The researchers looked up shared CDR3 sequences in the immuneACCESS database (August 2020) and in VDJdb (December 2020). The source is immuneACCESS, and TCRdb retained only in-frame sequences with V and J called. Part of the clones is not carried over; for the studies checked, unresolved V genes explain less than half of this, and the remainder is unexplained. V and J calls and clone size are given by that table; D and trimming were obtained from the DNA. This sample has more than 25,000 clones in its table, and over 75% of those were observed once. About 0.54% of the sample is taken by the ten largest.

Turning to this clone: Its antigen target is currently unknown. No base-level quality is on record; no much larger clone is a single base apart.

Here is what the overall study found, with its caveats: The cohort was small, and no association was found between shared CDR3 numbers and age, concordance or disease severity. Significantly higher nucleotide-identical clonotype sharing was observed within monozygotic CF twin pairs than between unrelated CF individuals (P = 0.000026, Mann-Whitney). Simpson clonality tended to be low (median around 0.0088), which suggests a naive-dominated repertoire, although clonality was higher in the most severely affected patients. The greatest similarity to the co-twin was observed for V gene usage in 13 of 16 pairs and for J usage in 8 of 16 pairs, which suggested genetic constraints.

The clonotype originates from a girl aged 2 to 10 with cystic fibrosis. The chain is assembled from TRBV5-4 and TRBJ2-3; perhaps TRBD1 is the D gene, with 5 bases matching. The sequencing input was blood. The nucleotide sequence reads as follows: TGTGCCAGCAGCTACGGCCCGACAGTAGATACGCAGTATTTT. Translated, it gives CASSYGPTVDTQYF.